This TCR beta chain was sequenced during a study of blood T cell repertoires in COVID-19. Study in general: The origin of the acute and convalescent COVID-19 samples was the United States, Italy and Spain. In each case, the material was cDNA or gDNA derived from T cells, B-cell-depleted T cells, or PBMCs.

Trimming removed 2 bases from V and 4 bases from J, with 8 bases in between. This CDR3 is 13 amino acids long. Per germline, CDR1 SNHLY and CDR2 FYNNEI. In the original workflow: Using reference gene primer amplification, nucleated cell counts were estimated. Only in-frame clones appear in the TCRdb table, and some are missing; sequencing was by immunoSEQ multiplex PCR. That table supplies the V and J calls and clone size; D and trimming were determined from the DNA. The table shows roughly 200,000 clones, with approximately 84% occurring only once. The TCR sequence derives from a man in his fifties or sixties with active or convalescent COVID-19. V gene TRBV2 combines with J gene TRBJ1-2; D is unresolved. Sequencing was done on a sample of peripheral blood. CDR3 DNA: TGTGCCAGCAGTGAAACCCAGGTCTATGGCTACACCTTC. Its translation: CASSETQVYGYTF.